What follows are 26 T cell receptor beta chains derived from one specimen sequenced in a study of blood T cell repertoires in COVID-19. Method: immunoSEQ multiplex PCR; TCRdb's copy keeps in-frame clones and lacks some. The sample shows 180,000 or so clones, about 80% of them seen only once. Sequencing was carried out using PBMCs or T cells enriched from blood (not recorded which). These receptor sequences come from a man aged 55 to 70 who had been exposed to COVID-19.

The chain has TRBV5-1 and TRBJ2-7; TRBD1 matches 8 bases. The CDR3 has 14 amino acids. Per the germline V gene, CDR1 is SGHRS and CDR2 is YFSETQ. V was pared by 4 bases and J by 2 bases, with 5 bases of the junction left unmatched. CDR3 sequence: CASSRTGQAYEQYF. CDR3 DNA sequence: TGCGCCAGCAGCCGGACAGGGCAGGCCTACGAGCAGTACTTC.

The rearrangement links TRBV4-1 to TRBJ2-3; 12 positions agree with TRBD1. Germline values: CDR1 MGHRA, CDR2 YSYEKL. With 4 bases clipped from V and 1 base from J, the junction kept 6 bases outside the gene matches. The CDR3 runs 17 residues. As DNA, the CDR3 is TGCGCCAGCAGCCCCTACGGGACAGGGGGCGGCACAGATACGCAGTATTTT. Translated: CASSPYGTGGGTDTQYF.

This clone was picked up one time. CDR3 nucleotides: TGTGCCAGTGCCGTCACTAGCGCCTCCACCGGGGAGCTGTTTTTT. It translates to CASAVTSASTGELFF. This chain links TRBV28 with TRBJ2-2; TRBD2 matches 7 bases. Germline values: CDR1 MDHEN, CDR2 SYDVKM. The ends lost 9 bases at V and 4 bases at J; junction bases unmatched: 11. The CDR3 totals 15 residues.

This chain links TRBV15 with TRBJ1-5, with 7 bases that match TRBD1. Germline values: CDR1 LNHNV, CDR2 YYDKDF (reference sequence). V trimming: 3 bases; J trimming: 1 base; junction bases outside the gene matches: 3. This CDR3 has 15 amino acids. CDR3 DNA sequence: TGTGCCACCAGCAGGACAGGGAACAGCAATCAGCCCCAGCATTTT. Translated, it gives CATSRTGNSNQPQHF.

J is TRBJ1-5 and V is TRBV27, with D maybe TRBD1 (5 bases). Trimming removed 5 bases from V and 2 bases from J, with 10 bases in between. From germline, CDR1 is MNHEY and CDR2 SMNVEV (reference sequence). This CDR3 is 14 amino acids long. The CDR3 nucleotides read TGTGCCAGCAGTCCCCTCAGGGGCAATCAGCCCCAGCATTTT. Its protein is CASSPLRGNQPQHF.

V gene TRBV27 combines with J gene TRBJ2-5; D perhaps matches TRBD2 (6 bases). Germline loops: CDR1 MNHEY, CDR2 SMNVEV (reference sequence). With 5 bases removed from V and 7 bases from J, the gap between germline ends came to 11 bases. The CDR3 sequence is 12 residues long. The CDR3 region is CASSPPGGTQYF. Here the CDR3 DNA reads TGTGCCAGCAGTCCCCCCGGGGGGACCCAGTACTTC.

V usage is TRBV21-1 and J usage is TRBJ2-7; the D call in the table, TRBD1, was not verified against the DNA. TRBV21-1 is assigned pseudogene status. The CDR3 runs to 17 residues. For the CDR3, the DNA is TGTGCCAGCAGCAATGGGGGCTCGGCAGGGGACGTGGACGAGCAGTACTTC. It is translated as CASSNGGSAGDVDEQYF.

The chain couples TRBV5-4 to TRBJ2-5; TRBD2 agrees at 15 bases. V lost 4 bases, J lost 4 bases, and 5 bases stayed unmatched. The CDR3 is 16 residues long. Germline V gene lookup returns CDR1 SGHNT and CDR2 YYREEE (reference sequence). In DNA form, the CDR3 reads TGTGCCAGCAGCCCCGGACTAGCGGGAGGGATAGAGACCCAGTACTTC. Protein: CASSPGLAGGIETQYF.

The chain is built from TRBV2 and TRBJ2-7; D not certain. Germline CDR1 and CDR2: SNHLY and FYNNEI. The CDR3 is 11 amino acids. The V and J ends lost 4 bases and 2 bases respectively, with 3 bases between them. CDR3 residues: CASSVTYEQYF. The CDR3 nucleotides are TGTGCCAGCAGTGTAACCTACGAGCAGTACTTC.

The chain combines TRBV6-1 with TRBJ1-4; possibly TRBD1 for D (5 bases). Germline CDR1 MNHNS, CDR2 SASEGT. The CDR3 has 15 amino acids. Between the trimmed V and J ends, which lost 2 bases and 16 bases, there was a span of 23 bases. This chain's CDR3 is CASSERVRALVGPFF. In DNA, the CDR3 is TGTGCCAGCAGTGAACGGGTTAGGGCGTTGGTGGGGCCGTTTTTT.

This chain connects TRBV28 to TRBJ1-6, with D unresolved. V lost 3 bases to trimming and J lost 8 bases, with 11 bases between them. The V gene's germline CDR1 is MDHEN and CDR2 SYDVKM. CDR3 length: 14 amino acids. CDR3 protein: CASSFGQIYSPLHF. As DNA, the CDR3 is TGTGCCAGCAGTTTTGGGCAGATCTATTCACCCCTCCACTTT.

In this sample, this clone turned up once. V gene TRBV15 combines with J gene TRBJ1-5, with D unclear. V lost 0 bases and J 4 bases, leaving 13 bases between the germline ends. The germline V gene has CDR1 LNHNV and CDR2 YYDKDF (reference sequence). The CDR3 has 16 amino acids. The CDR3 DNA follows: TGTGCCACCAGCAGAGATTGGAACACAGATAATCAGCCCCAGCATTTT. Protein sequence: CATSRDWNTDNQPQHF. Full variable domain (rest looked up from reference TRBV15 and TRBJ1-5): DAMVIQNPRYQVTQFGKPVTLSCSQTLNHNVMYWYQQKSSQAPKLLFHYYDKDFNNEADTPDNFQSRRPNTSFCFLDIRSPGLGDTAMYLCATSRDWNTDNQPQHFGDGTRLSIL.

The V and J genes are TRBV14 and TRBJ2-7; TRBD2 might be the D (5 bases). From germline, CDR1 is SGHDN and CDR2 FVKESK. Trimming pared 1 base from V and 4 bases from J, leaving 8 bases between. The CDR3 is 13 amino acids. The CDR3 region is CASSQVGRYEQYF. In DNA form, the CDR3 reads TGTGCCAGCAGCCAAGTAGGGAGATACGAGCAGTACTTC.

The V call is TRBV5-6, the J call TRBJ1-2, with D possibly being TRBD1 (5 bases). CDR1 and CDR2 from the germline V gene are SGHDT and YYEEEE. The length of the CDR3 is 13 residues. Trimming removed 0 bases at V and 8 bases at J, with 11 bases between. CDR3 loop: CASSLGQGVGYTF. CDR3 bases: TGTGCCAGCAGCTTGGGTCAGGGCGTCGGCTACACCTTC.

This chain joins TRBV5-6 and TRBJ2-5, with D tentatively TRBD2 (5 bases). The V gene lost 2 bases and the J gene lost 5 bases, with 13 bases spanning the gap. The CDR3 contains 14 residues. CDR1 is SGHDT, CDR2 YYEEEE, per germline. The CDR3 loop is CASSFSTGTETQYF. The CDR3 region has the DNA TGTGCCAGCAGCTTCAGCACGGGAACGGAGACCCAGTACTTC. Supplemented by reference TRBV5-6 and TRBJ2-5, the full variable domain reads DAGVTQSPTHLIKTRGQQVTLRCSPKSGHDTVSWYQQALGQGPQFIFQYYEEEERQRGNFPDRFSGHQFPNYSSELNVNALLLGDSALYLCASSFSTGTETQYFGPGTRLLVL.

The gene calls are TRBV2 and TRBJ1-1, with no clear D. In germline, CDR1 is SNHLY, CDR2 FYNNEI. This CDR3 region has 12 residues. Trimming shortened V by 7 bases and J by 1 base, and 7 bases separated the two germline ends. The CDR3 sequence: CASTEANTEAFF. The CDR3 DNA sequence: TGTGCCAGCACTGAGGCGAACACTGAAGCTTTCTTT. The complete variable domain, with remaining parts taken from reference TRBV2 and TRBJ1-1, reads EPEVTQTPSHQVTQMGQEVILRCVPISNHLYFYWYRQILGQKVEFLVSFYNNEISEKSEIFDDQFSVERPDGSNFTLKIRSTKLEDSAMYFCASTEANTEAFFGQGTRLTVV.

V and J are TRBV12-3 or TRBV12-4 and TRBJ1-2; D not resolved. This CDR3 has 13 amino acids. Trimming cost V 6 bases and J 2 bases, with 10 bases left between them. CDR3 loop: CASSLRRNYGYTF. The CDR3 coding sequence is TGTGCCAGCAGCCTCAGGAGGAACTATGGCTACACCTTC.

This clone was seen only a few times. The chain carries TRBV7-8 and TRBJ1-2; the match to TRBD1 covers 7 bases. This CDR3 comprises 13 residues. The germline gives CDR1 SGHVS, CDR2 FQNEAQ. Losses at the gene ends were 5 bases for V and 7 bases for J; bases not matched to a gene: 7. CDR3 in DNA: TGTGCCAGCAGCCCCGACAGGGTGGCTGGCTACACCTTC. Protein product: CASSPDRVAGYTF.

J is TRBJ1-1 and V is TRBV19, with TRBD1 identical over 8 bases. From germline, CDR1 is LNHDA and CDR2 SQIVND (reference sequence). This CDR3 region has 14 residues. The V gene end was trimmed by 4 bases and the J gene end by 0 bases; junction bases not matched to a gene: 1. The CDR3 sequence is CASSTDRVNTEAFF. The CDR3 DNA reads TGTGCCAGTAGTACGGACAGGGTGAACACTGAAGCTTTCTTT. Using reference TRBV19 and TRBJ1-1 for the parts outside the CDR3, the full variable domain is DGGITQSPKYLFRKEGQNVTLSCEQNLNHDAMYWYRQDPGQGLRLIYYSQIVNDFQKGDIAEGYSVSREKKESFPLTVTSAQKNPTAFYLCASSTDRVNTEAFFGQGTRLTVV.

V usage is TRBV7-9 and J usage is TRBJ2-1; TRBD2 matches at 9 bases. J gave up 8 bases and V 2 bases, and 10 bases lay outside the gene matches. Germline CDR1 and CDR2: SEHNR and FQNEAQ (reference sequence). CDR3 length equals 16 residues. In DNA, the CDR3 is TGTGCCAGCAGCTTAACGACTAGCGGCTCCAGGGATGAGCAGTTCTTC. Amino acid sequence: CASSLTTSGSRDEQFF.

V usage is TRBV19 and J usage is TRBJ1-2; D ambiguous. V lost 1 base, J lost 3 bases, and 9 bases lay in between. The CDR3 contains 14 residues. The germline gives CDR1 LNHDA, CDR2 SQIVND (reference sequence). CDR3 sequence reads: CASSIARGDYGYTF. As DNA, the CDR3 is TGTGCCAGTAGTATAGCGAGAGGAGACTATGGCTACACCTTC.

CDR3 DNA: TGTGCCAGCAGCTTTGTGCGGCAGGGGGGTGAAAAACTGTTTTTT. It encodes CASSFVRQGGEKLFF. V usage is TRBV5-6 and J usage is TRBJ1-4; the match to TRBD1 covers 7 bases. The CDR3 consists of 15 residues. Germline CDR1 is SGHDT and CDR2 is YYEEEE. The V gene end was trimmed by 2 bases and the J gene end by 7 bases; junction bases not matched to a gene: 8.

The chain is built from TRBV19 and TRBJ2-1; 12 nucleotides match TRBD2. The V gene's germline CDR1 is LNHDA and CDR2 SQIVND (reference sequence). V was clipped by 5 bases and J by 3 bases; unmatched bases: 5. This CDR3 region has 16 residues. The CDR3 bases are TGTGCCAGTAGTGGGGGGACTAGCGGGTTCTACAATGAGCAGTTCTTC. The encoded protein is CASSGGTSGFYNEQFF.

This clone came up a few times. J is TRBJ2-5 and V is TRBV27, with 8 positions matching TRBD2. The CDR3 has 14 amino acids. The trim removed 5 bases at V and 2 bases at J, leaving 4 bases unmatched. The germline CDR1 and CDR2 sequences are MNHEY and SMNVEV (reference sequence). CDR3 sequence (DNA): TGTGCCAGCAGTCCACTAGCGGAACAAGAGACCCAGTACTTC. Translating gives CASSPLAEQETQYF.

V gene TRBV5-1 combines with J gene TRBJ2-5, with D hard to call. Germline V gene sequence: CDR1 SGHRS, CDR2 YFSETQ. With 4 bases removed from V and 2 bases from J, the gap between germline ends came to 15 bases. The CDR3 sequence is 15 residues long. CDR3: CASSPQPGRQETQYF. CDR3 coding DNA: TGCGCCAGCAGCCCTCAACCTGGCAGGCAAGAGACCCAGTACTTC.

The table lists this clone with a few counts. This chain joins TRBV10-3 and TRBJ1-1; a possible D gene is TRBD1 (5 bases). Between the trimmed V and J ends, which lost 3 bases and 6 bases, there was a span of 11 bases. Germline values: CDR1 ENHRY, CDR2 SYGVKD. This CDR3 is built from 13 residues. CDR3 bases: TGTGCCATCAGTGAAGTCAGGGAGGCTGAAGCTTTCTTT. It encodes CAISEVREAEAFF.